This is a list of T cell receptor beta chains from one sample in a study of shared T cell receptors in the human thymus. Sequenced by immunoSEQ multiplex PCR; TCRdb stores in-frame clones only, minus some. This sample has approximately 760,000 clones, with approximately 83% found just once. The same sample was also studied in work on human thymus T cells.

The sequencing input was thymocytes. Every receptor here comes from a girl under three years old with a congenital heart defect. Both conserved end residues are part of each CDR3. A D gene is named only where the DNA matches it firmly.

V	J	D	CDR3
TRBV10-3	TRBJ2-2	-	CATTDLARNTGELFF
TRBV7-9	TRBJ1-1	-	CASSSSEAFF
TRBV15	TRBJ1-5	TRBD1	CATGQGTQPQHF
TRBV13	TRBJ1-1	-	CASISAGLAEAFF
TRBV6-5	TRBJ1-2	TRBD1	CASRSQGAGGYTF
TRBV14	TRBJ2-2	TRBD1	CASSRTGGFTGELFF
TRBV6-5	TRBJ1-1	-	CASRDTPSITEAFF
TRBV5-4	TRBJ1-1	-	CASSLSGGLAFF
TRBV13	TRBJ2-1	TRBD2	CASHPRGGRLPNNEQFF
TRBV15	TRBJ1-1	-	CATRPLGPPQLWAEAFF
TRBV7-2	TRBJ2-7	-	CASSFSVEQYF
TRBV20-1	TRBJ1-2	-	CSARLLWGYTF
TRBV5-6	TRBJ2-7	-	CASSLGTDYEQYF
TRBV6-5	TRBJ2-2	-	CASGGKTDTGELFF
TRBV9	TRBJ1-1	-	CASRRTEGVEAFF
TRBV5-5	TRBJ1-5	-	CASSADRTGADQPQHF
TRBV29-1	TRBJ1-1	-	CSVGSRAVNTEAFF
TRBV5-3	TRBJ2-2	TRBD2	CARSFAGGVTGELFF
TRBV18	TRBJ2-2	-	CATQGGPGELFF
TRBV10-2	TRBJ1-6	TRBD1	CASSPGQGGSPLHF
TRBV6-5	TRBJ2-7	-	CASSYSPRRNEQYF
TRBV4-2	TRBJ2-4	TRBD1	CASSQVTGPKGVAKNIQYF
TRBV5-8	TRBJ2-5	-	CASSGRSEQETQYF
TRBV5-1	TRBJ2-4	TRBD1	CASSLGDRVAKNIQYF
TRBV7-6	TRBJ1-2	TRBD1	CASSQGTGGNYGYTF
TRBV7-2	TRBJ1-2	-	CASSKQGNGYTF
TRBV27	TRBJ1-1	TRBD1	CASTNRGGNTEAFF
TRBV2	TRBJ2-3	-	CASSEARVWDTQYF
TRBV7-2	TRBJ2-7	-	CASSSPGTLYEQYF
TRBV5-1	TRBJ1-1	-	CASSSSGGYTEAFF
TRBV5-1	TRBJ2-7	-	CASSLAPGHPKVEYF
TRBV5-1	TRBJ2-5	TRBD2	CASSVKLAGDQETQYF
TRBV5-8	TRBJ1-5	-	CASSLKAGPDQPQHF
TRBV5-1	TRBJ2-1	TRBD1	CASSFNLDRASYNEQFF
TRBV27	TRBJ1-2	TRBD1	CASSFYPRGTVYGYTF
TRBV19	TRBJ2-3	-	CASSIVWVGSVRGFGTDTQYF
TRBV28	TRBJ1-5	-	CASSLRPTGTNQPQHF
TRBV10-1	TRBJ1-6	-	CASSDGGNSPLHF
TRBV5-1	TRBJ2-3	TRBD2	CASSSGGAIDTQYF
TRBV27	TRBJ2-1	TRBD1	CASSLAYRGRVYNEQFF
TRBV6-5	TRBJ2-2	-	CASKSLQEELFF
TRBV6-6	TRBJ1-5	TRBD1	CASSWEDRTNQPQHF
TRBV5-1	TRBJ2-4	-	CASSLAYGEGDKNIQYF
TRBV11-2	TRBJ2-4	-	CASSPLGGNIQYF
TRBV5-1	TRBJ2-4	-	CASSLGEPGSTSLKNIQYF
TRBV29-1	TRBJ1-2	-	CSVVRGGYTF
TRBV4-1	TRBJ2-1	-	CASSPRGTARYNEQFF
TRBV5-8	TRBJ2-7	-	CASSLAQLSGEGVWNEQYF
TRBV12-5	TRBJ2-2	TRBD2	CASGLSPAAGGPGELFF
TRBV7-2	TRBJ2-2	-	CASSLRQGFPNTGELFF